The entry below gives a single T cell receptor beta chain sequence along with its context. Germline V lookup: CDR1 MDHEN, CDR2 SYDVKM. The CDR3 runs 15 residues. V lost 6 bases and J lost 0, with 14 bases in between. Assay used: immunoSEQ multiplex PCR; TCRdb lists only in-frame clones, some missing. The sample yields 65,000 to 90,000 clones, about 90% seen once. This entry comes from a study of technical replicates of blood from a handful of donors. Sequenced input: T cells isolated from PBMCs. The clonotype was recovered from a human donor in good health. The gene calls are TRBV28 and TRBJ1-1; D perhaps matches TRBD1 (5 bases). In nucleotides, the CDR3 is TGTGCCAGCAGAAGACTCGGGGGGATGAACACTGAAGCTTTCTTT. Residues: CASRRLGGMNTEAFF.